Presented here are 6 T cell receptor beta chains from one specimen sequenced in a study of T cell repertoires in cytomegalovirus infection. TCRdb passed the reads through MiXCR, listing each CDR3 protein once. This sample has fewer than 300,000 distinct CDR3 sequences, with 25% found just once. Material for sequencing was PBMCs. Receptor source: a human donor in good health (CMV status not recorded). Some clones in this sample may be carry-over from other donors' samples.

This clonotype was observed many times. This chain links TRBV7-2 with TRBJ2-5, with D uncertain. CDR3 length: 14 amino acids. Germline CDR1 and CDR2: SGHTA and FQGNSA. V lost 5 bases and J 2 bases, leaving 12 bases between the germline ends. CDR3 bases: TGTGCCAGCAGCCTCATCCCCGTACAAGAGACCCAGTACTTC. This sequence encodes CASSLIPVQETQYF. Variable domain in full (rest from reference TRBV7-2 and TRBJ2-5): GAGVSQSPSNKVTEKGKDVELRCDPISGHTALYWYRQSLGQGLEFLIYFQGNSAPDKSGLPSDRFSAERTGGSVSTLTIQRTQQEDSAVYLCASSLIPVQETQYFGPGTRLLVL.

This clonotype was counted at least ten times. J is TRBJ1-1 and V is TRBV7-2; tentative D call: TRBD1 (5 bases). Germline assignment: CDR1 SGHTA and CDR2 FQGNSA. The CDR3 runs 12 residues. V lost 5 bases, J lost 11 bases, and 15 bases lay in between. DNA of the CDR3: TGTGCCAGCAGCACGAACCCGGGACGGGCTTTCTTT. It yields the protein CASSTNPGRAFF. Full variable domain (outside the CDR3, taken from reference TRBV7-2 and TRBJ1-1): GAGVSQSPSNKVTEKGKDVELRCDPISGHTALYWYRQSLGQGLEFLIYFQGNSAPDKSGLPSDRFSAERTGGSVSTLTIQRTQQEDSAVYLCASSTNPGRAFFGQGTRLTVV.

Only a few counts were recorded for this clonotype. This chain links TRBV28 with TRBJ1-1, with D hard to call. CDR1 MDHEN and CDR2 SYDVKM come from the germline V gene. The CDR3 runs to 15 residues. The V end lost 3 bases, the J end lost 4 bases, and 15 bases lay between the germline ends. The CDR3 DNA reads TGTGCCAGCAGTTTGCCGTATTCGGTATCCACTGAAGCTTTCTTT. It codes for CASSLPYSVSTEAFF.

This clonotype appeared many times. The V call is TRBV15, the J call TRBJ1-1, with D maybe TRBD1 (6 bases). V dropped 5 bases and J dropped 0 bases, with 19 bases sitting between them. The length of the CDR3 is 17 residues. Germline V gene sequence: CDR1 LNHNV, CDR2 YYDKDF (reference sequence). DNA of the CDR3: TGTGCCACCAGCCCTGTGGCCCTTACAGGGCTGAACACTGAAGCTTTCTTT. Protein: CATSPVALTGLNTEAFF.

The genes are TRBV5-1 and TRBJ2-7; D is perhaps TRBD1 (6 bases). This CDR3 spans 15 amino acids. Germline CDR1 is SGHRS and CDR2 is YFSETQ. Trimming shortened V by 4 bases and J by 2 bases, and 16 bases separated the two germline ends. The CDR3: CASSHDGTFTYEQYF. CDR3 nucleotides: TGCGCCAGCAGCCATGACGGGACATTCACCTACGAGCAGTACTTC.

The chain couples TRBV28 to TRBJ2-7; D not resolved. CDR3 length equals 12 residues. Germline V gene sequence: CDR1 MDHEN, CDR2 SYDVKM. V dropped 10 bases and J dropped 2 bases, with 12 bases sitting between them. The CDR3 reads CATGPGPYEQYF. The CDR3, as DNA: TGTGCCACCGGGCCAGGTCCCTACGAGCAGTACTTC. Full variable domain (missing parts from reference TRBV28 and TRBJ2-7): DVKVTQSSRYLVKRTGEKVFLECVQDMDHENMFWYRQDPGLGLRLIYFSYDVKMKEKGDIPEGYSVSREKKERFSLILESASTNQTSMYLCATGPGPYEQYFGPGTRLTVT.